One T cell receptor (beta chain) is described in this entry. This entry comes from a study of blood T cell repertoires in COVID-19. Looking at the study overall: T cells, B-cell-depleted T cells, or PBMCs supplied cDNA or gDNA.

Clones were sequenced by immunoSEQ multiplex PCR, and TCRdb holds only the in-frame ones, with some missing. The data contain around 260,000 clones, about 86% of them singletons. Allocation to cohorts depended on clinical history reported by the participants. Germline V gene data show CDR1 as MNHEY and CDR2 as SMNVEV (reference sequence). CDR3 length: 16 amino acids. V lost 7 bases to trimming and J lost 2 bases, with 18 bases between them. The rearrangement links TRBV27 to TRBJ1-5; D is possibly TRBD1 (6 bases). The material sequenced was PBMCs or T cells enriched from blood (not recorded which). The sequence came from a man in his thirties or forties with acute COVID-19. CDR3 sequence: CASNKRDTGGNQPQHF. Written as DNA, the CDR3 is TGTGCCAGCAACAAACGGGACACCGGCGGCAATCAGCCCCAGCATTTT.